This T cell receptor (beta chain) was obtained from a study of CD8 T cells in Susac syndrome (dated by TCRdb to between 2017 and 2020). The study in broad terms: Repertoire sequencing was used to test whether CD8+ T cell activation and differentiation in Susac syndrome was antigen driven. The study compared CD8+ T cell repertoire clonality among 12 healthy donors, about 14 Susac syndrome patients and fewer than 19 multiple sclerosis patients. The paper's findings and limits, for the study overall: The number of individuals in the TCR sequencing and HLA analysis was recognized as being relatively small.

V sheds 7 bases and J sheds 8 bases, leaving 11 bases between their ends. As encoded in the germline V gene, CDR1 is MNHEY while CDR2 is SVGAGI. CDR3 length: 11 amino acids, cysteine to phenylalanine. The retained sequence is limited to the CDR3, 33 bases, with the frame set at the first base. Peripheral blood CD8+ and CD4+ T cells from healthy donors, Susac syndrome patients and multiple sclerosis patients were profiled using high-throughput TCR beta sequencing. Treatment-naive patients with stable or active relapsing-remitting disease fulfilling revised McDonald criteria were used as multiple sclerosis controls. CD8+ TEMRA cells were enriched by FACS, while bulk CD8+ and CD4+ T cells were purified by magnetic negative isolation. Blood was collected in EDTA tubes and processed within 24 hours, with PBMCs isolated through density gradient centrifugation. PBMCs destined for TCR sequencing were cryopreserved in liquid nitrogen and later thawed in a 37 °C water bath. The sorted or isolated CD4+, CD8+ and CD8+ TEMRA cells reached a purity of at least 90%.

A note on this clonotype: Its antigen specificity is not known. Base quality data are lacking; no much larger clone is found one base away.

RNA was extracted with the RNeasy kit and roughly 0.45 to 1 ug was reverse transcribed using random hexamers. TCR beta CDR3 regions were amplified with the immunoSEQ multiplex PCR assay covering 54 Vbeta and 13 Jbeta segments. To correct PCR amplification bias, a synthetic template baseline was used for both primer optimization and computational correction. Per the original workflow: Reads were assigned to V, D and J genes according to IMGT and analyzed in immunoSEQ Analyzer, with only productive sequences retained. To calculate clonality, Shannon entropy was normalized by log2 of the number of productive unique sequences and then subtracted from one. For each patient and control, public and private clones were evaluated among the 100 most prevalent clones. Clones were defined as Susac-specific when absent from the healthy and MS cohorts, from over a thousand published viral clones and from other ImmuneACCESS disease sequences. Clones were called with MiXCR by TCRdb after fastp trimmed the public reads at Q25, and only in-frame beta chains were retained. Every entry covers one CDR3 protein and lists the most common genes and DNA from its rows. The V and J calls here are based on TCRdb, not the publication. The sample has about 290,000 distinct CDR3 sequences on record, 85% of them singletons. The top ten constitute roughly 0.21% of the sample.

The sample was CD8+ T cells from PBMCs. The sequence derives from a human donor with multiple sclerosis. The chain links TRBV6-5 with TRBJ1-1, with an unclear D gene assignment. The CDR3 here reads CASIAGIEAFF. The DNA is TGTGCCAGCATTGCGGGTATCGAAGCTTTCTTT.